The 22 T cell receptor beta chains listed next were all sequenced from one sample in a study of OX40 agonist ivuxolimab in advanced cancers. The data were produced by immunoSEQ multiplex PCR, yet TCRdb's version contains in-frame clones alone and is incomplete. This sample has more than 25,000 clones, with 86% found just once. Sequencing used CD4+ or CD8+ T cells sorted from blood, obtained in a trial of the OX40 agonist ivuxolimab. These receptors originate from an adult with an advanced solid tumor such as melanoma, head and neck, liver or kidney cancer.

A few counts support this clone. The V gene is TRBV4-2, the J gene TRBJ1-5; D remains ambiguous. This CDR3 is built from 13 residues. V gave up 0 bases and J gave up 6 bases, with 6 bases separating them. CDR1 and CDR2 (germline): LGHNA, YNFKEQ. The CDR3 sequence is CASSQERGQPQHF. The CDR3 DNA is TGTGCCAGCAGCCAAGAACGCGGTCAGCCCCAGCATTTT.

This sequence joins TRBV7-9 and TRBJ2-5; D not resolved. Matching the DNA end better, TRBJ2-7 makes the J call doubtful. Per germline, CDR1 SEHNR and CDR2 FQNEAQ (reference sequence). CDR3 length: 12 amino acids. The CDR3 DNA is TGTGCCAGTGCCGGCGGATCCTACGAGCAGTACTTC. Encoded protein: CASAGGSYEQYF.

This sequence joins TRBV9 and TRBJ2-3; D call uncertain. V was cut by 5 bases and J by 0 bases, with 10 bases left in between. CDR1 SGDLS and CDR2 YYNGEE come from the germline V gene. This CDR3 contains 14 residues. The CDR3 DNA follows: TGTGCCAGCAGTGGCCATTTAAGCACAGATACGCAGTATTTT. It translates to CASSGHLSTDTQYF.

In DNA form, the CDR3 reads TGTGCCAGCATAGGGGGGCAGTTCTTC. It translates to CASIGGQFF. V is TRBV6-1 and J is TRBJ2-1, with D maybe TRBD1 (6 bases). The germline V gene encodes CDR1 MNHNS and CDR2 SASEGT. The CDR3 totals 9 residues. V shed 7 bases and J shed 12 bases, with 7 bases lying between them.

The chain combines TRBV28 with TRBJ2-7, with D tentatively TRBD1 (6 bases). Per the germline V gene, CDR1 is MDHEN and CDR2 is SYDVKM. V was trimmed by 1 base and J by 4 bases, leaving 8 bases between them. This CDR3 is built from 13 residues. For the CDR3, the DNA is TGTGCCAGCAGTTTATACAGGGCTTACGAGCAGTACTTC. It specifies CASSLYRAYEQYF.

This clone was counted a few times. The V call is TRBV5-5, the J call TRBJ2-7, with a weak D call TRBD1 (6 bases). This CDR3 contains 13 residues. Trimming cost V 1 base and J 7 bases, with 12 bases left between them. CDR1 and CDR2 from the germline V gene are SGHKS and YYEKEE (reference sequence). The CDR3 coding sequence is TGTGCCAGCAGCTTGTTCCAGGGGCGAGAGCAGTACTTC. Translating it yields CASSLFQGREQYF.

The rearrangement links TRBV27 to TRBJ2-3, with D maybe TRBD2 (5 bases). V shed 0 bases and J shed 1 base, with 11 bases lying between them. The length of the CDR3 is 16 residues. Germline V gene data show CDR1 as MNHEY and CDR2 as SMNVEV (reference sequence). CDR3 protein: CASSLSEGAGTDTQYF. CDR3 DNA: TGTGCCAGCAGTTTATCTGAGGGAGCGGGCACAGATACGCAGTATTTT.

The rearrangement links TRBV2 to TRBJ2-5; 13 bases are a match to TRBD2. Germline assignment: CDR1 SNHLY and CDR2 FYNNEI. The junction had 6 bases not matched to a gene; V was cut back by 6 bases and J by 5 bases. The CDR3 contains 15 residues. The CDR3 spells CASRGGLAGRETQYF. The CDR3 region has the DNA TGTGCCAGCAGGGGGGGACTAGCGGGAAGGGAGACCCAGTACTTC.

This clone is deemed medium-sized (0.01 to 0.1%). This chain joins TRBV14 and TRBJ1-3; D is uncertain. V was pared by 1 base and J by 8 bases, with 15 bases between. Per germline, CDR1 SGHDN and CDR2 FVKESK. This CDR3 contains 15 residues. CDR3 in DNA: TGTGCCAGCAGCCAAGTGCACGGGGTTGGTCACACCATATATTTT. This gives the protein CASSQVHGVGHTIYF.

The chain carries TRBV27 and TRBJ2-1; D call uncertain. This CDR3 has 13 amino acids. CDR1 MNHEY and CDR2 SMNVEV come from the germline V gene (reference sequence). Trimming pared 0 bases from V and 4 bases from J, leaving 4 bases between. CDR3 in amino acids: CASSLSRYNEQFF. For the CDR3, the DNA is TGTGCCAGCAGTTTATCTCGATACAATGAGCAGTTCTTC.

The chain has TRBV6-4 and TRBJ2-7, with 15 bases aligning to TRBD2. J was trimmed by 7 bases and V by 0 bases; bases with no gene match: 13. This CDR3 region has 19 residues. Germline V CDR1 and CDR2: MRHNA, SNTAGT. CDR3 sequence (DNA): TGTGCCAGCAGTGACTCTAGGGGACTAGCGGGAGGTCTGGAACTAGAGCAGTACTTC. Translation gives CASSDSRGLAGGLELEQYF.

A word on this clone: The same CDR3 also results from other DNA sequences found in this sample. V gene TRBV11-3 combines with J gene TRBJ2-7, with D unresolved. Per germline, CDR1 SGHNT and CDR2 YENEEA. The CDR3 spans 13 residues. Deletions cut 0 bases from V and 3 bases from J, with 6 bases between. This CDR3 is CASSLEPGYEQYF. CDR3 in DNA: TGTGCCAGCAGCTTAGAACCCGGCTACGAGCAGTACTTC. The whole variable domain, remainder taken from reference TRBV11-3 and TRBJ2-7, is EAGVVQSPRYKIIEKKQPVAFWCNPISGHNTLYWYLQNLGQGPELLIRYENEEAVDDSQLPKDRFSAERLKGVDSTLKIQPAELGDSAVYLCASSLEPGYEQYFGPGTRLTVT.

The V gene is TRBV9, the J gene TRBJ2-3; 12 nucleotides agree with TRBD2. J gave up 4 bases and V 4 bases, and 13 bases lay outside the gene matches. CDR3 length: 18 amino acids. Looked up from germline, CDR1 is SGDLS and CDR2 is YYNGEE. The CDR3 sequence: CASSPRLAGGLGADTQYF. The CDR3 bases are TGTGCCAGCAGCCCTCGGCTAGCGGGAGGGCTTGGTGCAGATACGCAGTATTTT.

This clone was observed a single time. The chain is built from TRBV19 and TRBJ2-5; 14 bases agree with TRBD2. The CDR3 length is 15 residues. Losses at the gene ends were 6 bases for V and 2 bases for J; bases not matched to a gene: 2. Germline-derived CDR1 and CDR2 are LNHDA and SQIVND (reference sequence). This chain's CDR3 is CASRTSGRAQETQYF. CDR3 in DNA: TGTGCCAGTAGGACTAGCGGGAGGGCGCAAGAGACCCAGTACTTC.

The chain combines TRBV7-3 with TRBJ2-1, with TRBD2 matching over 15 bases. CDR3 length: 18 residues. Germline CDR1 reads SGHTA; CDR2 reads FQGTGA. V lost 5 bases and J lost 0; bases outside the gene matches: 5. CDR3 sequence (DNA): TGTGCCAGCAGCCGGACTAGCGGGAGGGGAGGCTCCTACAATGAGCAGTTCTTC. Translation: CASSRTSGRGGSYNEQFF.

The chain combines TRBV28 with TRBJ2-7, with 7 bases matching TRBD1. Germline V gene data show CDR1 as MDHEN and CDR2 as SYDVKM. After removal of 8 bases from V and 5 bases from J, the junction contained 12 bases not matched to a gene. CDR3 length: 14 residues. CDR3 region: CASRLWTGSHEQYF. The CDR3 DNA is TGTGCCAGCCGACTTTGGACAGGTTCCCACGAGCAGTACTTC.

The rearrangement uses TRBV7-9 and TRBJ1-5; no clear D gene. This CDR3 spans 14 amino acids. Per the germline V gene, CDR1 is SEHNR and CDR2 is FQNEAQ (reference sequence). The ends were cut back, 5 bases at V and 0 bases at J, with 8 bases in the middle. The CDR3 spells CASSTGDSNQPQHF. CDR3 nucleotide sequence: TGTGCCAGCAGCACCGGGGATAGCAATCAGCCCCAGCATTTT.

The chain employs TRBV19 and TRBJ2-7; D may be TRBD1 (5 bases). The germline gives CDR1 LNHDA, CDR2 SQIVND (reference sequence). The V gene lost 5 bases and the J gene lost 0 bases, with 20 bases spanning the gap. The CDR3 loop spans 17 amino acids. Written as DNA, the CDR3 is TGTGCCAGTAGTGACTCTCCTGTAGGGGTAAACTCCTACGAGCAGTACTTC. Its protein product is CASSDSPVGVNSYEQYF. The full variable domain, in which reference TRBV19 and TRBJ2-7 provide the parts outside the CDR3, is DGGITQSPKYLFRKEGQNVTLSCEQNLNHDAMYWYRQDPGQGLRLIYYSQIVNDFQKGDIAEGYSVSREKKESFPLTVTSAQKNPTAFYLCASSDSPVGVNSYEQYFGPGTRLTVT.

The V call is TRBV5-1, the J call TRBJ2-1, with unresolved D. Germline-derived CDR1 and CDR2 are SGHRS and YFSETQ. The CDR3 totals 13 residues. V gave up 0 bases and J gave up 4 bases, with 5 bases separating them. CDR3 protein: CASSLALYNEQFF. CDR3 in DNA: TGCGCCAGCAGCTTGGCGCTTTACAATGAGCAGTTCTTC.

The chain joins TRBV19 to TRBJ2-1; 13 nucleotides line up with TRBD2. The germline V gene encodes CDR1 LNHDA and CDR2 SQIVND (reference sequence). CDR3 length: 16 residues. V shed 2 bases and J 6 bases; nucleotides not matched to a gene: 4. The CDR3 DNA reads TGTGCCAGTAGTATACAACTAGCGGGAGGGCCCAATGAGCAGTTCTTC. Translating it yields CASSIQLAGGPNEQFF.

The chain carries TRBV5-1 and TRBJ2-1, with D unresolved. CDR3 length equals 13 residues. The germline V gene encodes CDR1 SGHRS and CDR2 YFSETQ. V was cut by 1 base and J by 6 bases, with 8 bases left in between. DNA for the CDR3: TGCGCCAGCAGCTTGAACCCGGTCAATGAGCAGTTCTTC. This encodes CASSLNPVNEQFF.

This rearrangement joins TRBV11-2 to TRBJ2-5, with TRBD1 identical over 7 bases. The CDR3 contains 15 residues. Germline V CDR1 and CDR2: SGHAT, FQNNGV. V was pared by 4 bases and J by 1 base, with 6 bases of the junction left unmatched. As DNA, the CDR3 is TGTGCCAGCAGCTACTTGGACAGGTCCCAAGAGACCCAGTACTTC. Its protein product is CASSYLDRSQETQYF.